This is a list of T cell receptor beta chains from one sample in a study of Ad26.COV2.S vaccination and SARS-CoV-2 variants. TCRdb keeps only in-frame clones here, not all; method: immunoSEQ multiplex PCR. Altogether over 400,000 clones are present, over 80% being singletons, with the ten largest covering about 1.7%. The source was peripheral blood, collected in a trial of Ad26.COV2.S vaccine versus placebo. The source is a person aged 18 to 65 who received the Ad26.COV2.S COVID-19 vaccine or a placebo. Both conserved end residues are trimmed from each CDR3.

J gene: TRBJ2-3
V gene: TRBV7-2
CDR3 protein: ASSLGARLAMNLVGQY

J gene: TRBJ1-1
V gene: TRBV12-5
CDR3 protein: ASAFGDRTGAEAF

J gene: TRBJ2-3
V gene: TRBV21-1
CDR3 protein: ASSNEGPTDTQY

J gene: TRBJ2-1
V gene: TRBV3-1/TRBV3-2
CDR3 protein: ASSPSRSYNEQF

J gene: TRBJ1-2
V gene: TRBV7-9
CDR3 protein: ASSPGTGGAYGYT

J gene: TRBJ1-4
V gene: TRBV28
CDR3 protein: ASSPVGAATNEKLF

J gene: TRBJ1-2
V gene: TRBV6-5
CDR3 protein: ASSPTVNYGYT

J gene: TRBJ2-7
V gene: TRBV4-3
CDR3 protein: ASSQFLAGENYEQY

J gene: TRBJ2-3
V gene: TRBV24-1
CDR3 protein: ATQGTSATDTQY

J gene: TRBJ2-7
V gene: TRBV6-5
CDR3 protein: ASSYSPGAYEQY

J gene: TRBJ1-2
V gene: TRBV7-9
CDR3 protein: ASSPGTGTPYGYT

J gene: TRBJ1-1
V gene: TRBV5-6
CDR3 protein: ASSLASEAF

J gene: TRBJ1-1
V gene: TRBV6-5
CDR3 protein: ASSYPGSGGEAF

J gene: TRBJ1-2
V gene: TRBV5-6
CDR3 protein: ASSLPGIYGYT

J gene: TRBJ2-5
V gene: TRBV24-1
CDR3 protein: ATSDFTSGGRETQY

J gene: TRBJ2-1
V gene: TRBV11-3
CDR3 protein: ASRGGPLGEQF

J gene: TRBJ2-3
V gene: TRBV9
CDR3 protein: ASSVLAGGPISTDTQY

J gene: TRBJ2-3
V gene: TRBV28
CDR3 protein: ASRVLGKTTQY

J gene: TRBJ1-5
V gene: TRBV19
CDR3 protein: ASSIPRTPNQPQH

J gene: TRBJ2-2
V gene: TRBV5-1
CDR3 protein: ASSKIWEYTGELF

J gene: TRBJ2-2
V gene: TRBV18
CDR3 protein: ASSPRHPNTGELF

J gene: TRBJ1-3
V gene: TRBV5-1
CDR3 protein: ASSLALGSGNTIY

J gene: TRBJ2-2
V gene: TRBV9
CDR3 protein: ASSVDLSSGGPANTGELF

J gene: TRBJ1-3
V gene: TRBV5-1
CDR3 protein: ASSLVVSGSGNTIY

J gene: TRBJ1-3
V gene: TRBV7-9
CDR3 protein: ASSRGQNLNTIY

J gene: TRBJ1-2
V gene: TRBV6-2/TRBV6-3
CDR3 protein: ASSGRQGSDYGYT

J gene: TRBJ2-7
V gene: TRBV16
CDR3 protein: ASSQSWVRGYEQY

J gene: TRBJ2-7
V gene: TRBV27
CDR3 protein: ASLRTGTYEQY

J gene: TRBJ2-7
V gene: TRBV27
CDR3 protein: ASSLTHRGDYEQY

J gene: TRBJ2-7
V gene: TRBV27
CDR3 protein: ASSARGSSYEQY

J gene: TRBJ1-5
V gene: TRBV7-8
CDR3 protein: ASSLMGQGYSNQPQH

J gene: TRBJ1-2
V gene: TRBV19
CDR3 protein: ASSRGAHQAGYT

J gene: TRBJ2-3
V gene: TRBV5-4
CDR3 protein: ASSLGDTQY

J gene: TRBJ2-1
V gene: TRBV7-2
CDR3 protein: ASSLDLAGVF

J gene: TRBJ2-1
V gene: TRBV19
CDR3 protein: ASSMRGVYNEQF

J gene: TRBJ2-5
V gene: TRBV5-4
CDR3 protein: ASSSQTGGPYQETQY

J gene: TRBJ2-7
V gene: TRBV6-5
CDR3 protein: ASKIHRDTYEQY

J gene: TRBJ1-5
V gene: TRBV7-9
CDR3 protein: ASSPIGGGSQPQH

J gene: TRBJ2-2
V gene: TRBV11-2
CDR3 protein: ASSLTRVPLTGELF

J gene: TRBJ2-7
V gene: TRBV6-6
CDR3 protein: ASSPPGKVMQQY

J gene: TRBJ2-3
V gene: TRBV11-3
CDR3 protein: ASSLGGLADTQY

J gene: TRBJ1-3
V gene: TRBV25-1
CDR3 protein: ASSKTENKGNTIY

J gene: TRBJ2-5
V gene: TRBV15
CDR3 protein: ATSRDPQERTQY

J gene: TRBJ2-5
V gene: TRBV4-1
CDR3 protein: ASSQDRWGGTSDQETQY

J gene: TRBJ1-1
V gene: TRBV4-3
CDR3 protein: ASSQLQDKPNTEAF

J gene: TRBJ2-1
V gene: TRBV24-1
CDR3 protein: ATSRTGGVYNEQF

J gene: TRBJ1-1
V gene: TRBV2
CDR3 protein: ASSVGTGWITEAF

J gene: TRBJ2-1
V gene: TRBV27
CDR3 protein: ASSSQPNNEQF

J gene: TRBJ2-7
V gene: TRBV11-2
CDR3 protein: ASSLGLGVDEQY

J gene: TRBJ1-5
V gene: TRBV18
CDR3 protein: ASSPVGDQPQH

J gene: TRBJ2-7
V gene: TRBV5-4
CDR3 protein: ASSLHPTGGNEQY

J gene: TRBJ1-1
V gene: TRBV28
CDR3 protein: ASSLYRGSAKTEAF

J gene: TRBJ2-3
V gene: TRBV2
CDR3 protein: ASSYGPGTDTQY

J gene: TRBJ2-1
V gene: TRBV5-1
CDR3 protein: ASSLAWVGGGSSYNEQF

J gene: TRBJ2-5
V gene: TRBV24-1
CDR3 protein: ATSEPYRGLGETQY

J gene: TRBJ1-1
V gene: TRBV12-5
CDR3 protein: ASGSRGTLNTEAF

J gene: TRBJ1-2
V gene: TRBV6-1
CDR3 protein: ASSELLTGTNYGYT

J gene: TRBJ1-5
V gene: TRBV7-9
CDR3 protein: ASSASQVGAQH

J gene: TRBJ1-2
V gene: TRBV6-5
CDR3 protein: ASSYSNTGNYGYT

J gene: TRBJ2-1
V gene: TRBV25-1
CDR3 protein: ASSESLLGYNEQF